This T cell receptor (beta chain) was found in a study of blood T cell repertoires in COVID-19. Clones were sequenced by immunoSEQ multiplex PCR, and TCRdb holds only the in-frame ones, with some missing. The sample holds roughly 68,000 clones, 88% seen once. This CDR3 spans 14 amino acids. V gave up 4 bases and J gave up 4 bases, with 13 bases separating them. From germline, CDR1 is SGHTA and CDR2 FQGNSA. The chain combines TRBV7-2 with TRBJ1-2, with D possibly TRBD1 on 5 matching bases. This sequence originates from a human donor in a cohort sampled during active COVID-19. Sequenced material: peripheral blood. CDR3 nucleotide sequence: TGTGCCAGCAGCTCCAGGCAGGGAATCTATGGCTACACCTTC. Its protein is CASSSRQGIYGYTF.